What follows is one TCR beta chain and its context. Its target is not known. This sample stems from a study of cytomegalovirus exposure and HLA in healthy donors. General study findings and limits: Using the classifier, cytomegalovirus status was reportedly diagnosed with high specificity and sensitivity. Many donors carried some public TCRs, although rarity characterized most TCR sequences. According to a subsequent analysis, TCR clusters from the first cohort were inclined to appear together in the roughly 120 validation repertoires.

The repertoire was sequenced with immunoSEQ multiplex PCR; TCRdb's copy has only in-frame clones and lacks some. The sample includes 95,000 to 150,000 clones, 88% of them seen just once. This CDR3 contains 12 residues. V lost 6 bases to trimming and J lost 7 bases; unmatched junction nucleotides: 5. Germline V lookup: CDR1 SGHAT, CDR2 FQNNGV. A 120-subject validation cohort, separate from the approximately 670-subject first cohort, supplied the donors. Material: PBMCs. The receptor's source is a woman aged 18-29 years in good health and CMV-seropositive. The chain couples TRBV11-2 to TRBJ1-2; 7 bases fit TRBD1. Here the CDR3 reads CASSRHRGGYTF. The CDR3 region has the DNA TGTGCCAGCAGTCGTCACAGGGGTGGCTACACCTTC.